These 20 T cell receptor beta chains were all obtained from the same sample, sequenced in a study of regulatory T cells in long-lasting Graves disease. The time point here: newly diagnosed GD, antithyroid drugs for less than 3 months. Isolated PBMC RNA provided the starting material for the TCR library. TCR beta libraries were built with iRepertoire HTBI primers and Arm-PCR of CDR3 regions. TCRdb used MiXCR to reprocess the multiplex PCR reads, holding one entry per CDR3 protein. Here the sample spans approximately 210,000 distinct CDR3 sequences, around 16% being singletons. The material was peripheral blood mononuclear cells (PBMCs), obtained at new diagnosis, from a patient treated with antithyroid drugs. The origin of the receptors is a female donor with Graves disease.

This clonotype occurred many times. V gene TRBV6-1 combines with J gene TRBJ1-3; 7 positions agree with TRBD1. The CDR3 has 16 amino acids. After removal of 8 bases from V and 0 bases from J, the junction contained 10 bases not matched to a gene. Germline V CDR1 and CDR2: MNHNS, SASEGT. CDR3 loop: CASGRDRVHSGNTIYF. Here the CDR3 DNA reads TGTGCCAGCGGGCGAGACAGGGTACACTCTGGAAACACCATATATTTT.

This clonotype was seen repeatedly, ten times or more. The chain links TRBV20-1 to TRBJ2-3; possible D gene TRBD2, 6 bases. V was clipped by 6 bases and J by 0 bases, with 13 bases between them. Germline V gene lookup returns CDR1 DFQATT and CDR2 SNEGSKA (reference sequence). CDR3 length equals 14 residues. The CDR3 protein is CSAIRGESTDTQYF. CDR3 in DNA: TGCAGTGCAATTCGCGGGGAAAGCACAGATACGCAGTATTTT.

The chain couples TRBV6-2 or TRBV6-3 to TRBJ1-5, with D possibly being TRBD1 (6 bases). This CDR3 has 15 amino acids. The germline CDR1 and CDR2 sequences are MNHEY and SVGEGT. Trimming shortened V by 6 bases and J by 2 bases, and 14 bases separated the two germline ends. The CDR3 sequence: CASSLRGRRNQPQHF. The CDR3, as DNA: TGTGCCAGCAGCCTCAGGGGTAGGCGCAATCAGCCCCAGCATTTT.

This clonotype was recorded many times. The chain recombines TRBV19 with TRBJ1-3, with D unclear. This CDR3 has 13 amino acids. The V gene lost 6 bases and the J gene lost 4 bases, with 10 bases spanning the gap. The germline V gene encodes CDR1 LNHDA and CDR2 SQIVND (reference sequence). As DNA, the CDR3 is TGTGCCAGTAGCGCCAGGCACGGAAACACCATATATTTT. Protein: CASSARHGNTIYF.

This clonotype was detected many times. V is TRBV13 and J is TRBJ2-2; TRBD2 agrees at 8 bases. Trimming at V came to 5 bases and at J to 0 bases, leaving 14 bases not matched to a gene. Looked up from germline, CDR1 is PRHDT and CDR2 is FYEKMQ (reference sequence). This CDR3 is 19 amino acids long. The CDR3 spells CASSPDLFSGIANTGELFF. Here the CDR3 DNA reads TGTGCCAGCAGCCCCGATCTGTTTAGCGGGATCGCGAACACCGGGGAGCTGTTTTTT.

This clonotype ranks as medium-sized. The chain joins TRBV7-9 to TRBJ2-1, with 7 bases identical to TRBD2. The trim removed 4 bases at V and 7 bases at J, leaving 7 bases unmatched. Germline lookup yields CDR1 SEHNR and CDR2 FQNEAQ (reference sequence). The CDR3 totals 14 residues. The CDR3 region has the DNA TGTGCCAGCAGCTCGCCCCTGGGGGGGAATGAGCAGTTCTTC. Its protein product is CASSSPLGGNEQFF.

This clonotype was seen at least ten times. J is TRBJ2-1 and V is TRBV24-1; TRBD1 agrees at 8 bases. V gave up 3 bases and J gave up 5 bases; unmatched junction bases: 2. This CDR3 has 14 residues. Germline CDR1 KGHDR, CDR2 SFDVKD. The CDR3 is CATSDMTGDNEQFF. CDR3 bases: TGTGCCACCAGTGATATGACAGGGGACAATGAGCAGTTCTTC.

This clonotype has ten or more counts. The genes are TRBV18 and TRBJ1-1, with 11 bases identical to TRBD1. V lost 6 bases, J lost 1 base, and 4 bases stayed unmatched. CDR3 length: 15 amino acids. The germline CDR1 and CDR2 sequences are KGHSH and LQKENI. The CDR3 sequence: CASSGQGARNTEAFF. The CDR3 nucleotides are TGTGCCAGCTCCGGACAGGGGGCAAGGAACACTGAAGCTTTCTTT.

Regarding this clonotype: This may be a read error, as it is one base from a much larger clone. The V and J genes are TRBV11-1 and TRBJ2-6; D possibly corresponds to TRBD1 (5 bases). This CDR3 spans 15 amino acids. CDR1 is SGHAT, CDR2 FQDESV, per germline (reference sequence). The CDR3 here is CTSSLRGSGANVLTF. CDR3 in DNA: TGTACCAGCAGCTTAAGGGGTTCTGGGGCCAACGTCCTGACTTTC.

This clonotype was seen ten or more times. This chain connects TRBV3-1 to TRBJ2-6, with D possibly being TRBD1 (6 bases). From germline, CDR1 is LGHDT and CDR2 YNNKEL (reference sequence). The CDR3 runs to 16 residues. With 0 bases removed from V and 2 bases from J, the gap between germline ends came to 8 bases. The CDR3 here is CASSQDSGAGANVLTF. The CDR3 region has the DNA TGTGCCAGCAGCCAAGACTCAGGGGCTGGGGCCAACGTCCTGACTTTC.

This clonotype has just one count. The CDR3 region is CSARDRVGGGYTF. In DNA form, the CDR3 reads TGCAGTGCTAGAGACAGGGTGGGGGGCGGCTACACCTTC. This chain connects TRBV20-1 to TRBJ1-2, with D tentatively TRBD1 (6 bases). This CDR3 region has 13 residues. Germline CDR1 and CDR2: DFQATT and SNEGSKA (reference sequence). Trimming stripped 0 bases from V and 8 bases from J, with 13 bases between.

This clonotype was observed at least ten times. The CDR3 DNA is TGTGCCAGCTCACCAAAGGGGGTAGTTTACACTGAAGCTTTCTTT. Encoded protein: CASSPKGVVYTEAFF. This chain connects TRBV18 to TRBJ1-1; the D gene is possibly TRBD1 (6 bases). The ends were cut back, 2 bases at V and 3 bases at J, with 13 bases in the middle. Germline loops: CDR1 KGHSH, CDR2 LQKENI. The CDR3 runs 15 residues.

This clonotype has ten or more counts. The V call is TRBV30, the J call TRBJ1-6, with TRBD1 matching 9 bases. The germline CDR1 and CDR2 sequences are GTSNPN and SVGIG (reference sequence). The trim removed 7 bases at V and 4 bases at J, leaving 2 bases unmatched. The CDR3 covers 13 residues. DNA for the CDR3: TGTGCCTTGGGACAGGGTTATAATTCACCCCTCCACTTT. Translated, it gives CALGQGYNSPLHF.

Only a few counts were recorded for this clonotype. The genes are TRBV7-9 and TRBJ2-7; unclear D gene. The V and J ends lost 4 bases and 5 bases respectively, with 12 bases between them. Germline V gene lookup returns CDR1 SEHNR and CDR2 FQNEAQ (reference sequence). This CDR3 region has 13 residues. The CDR3 here is CASSSAATDEQYF. DNA of the CDR3: TGTGCCAGCAGCTCGGCGGCGACGGACGAGCAGTACTTC. The variable domain in full, completed from reference TRBV7-9 and TRBJ2-7, reads DTGVSQNPRHKITKRGQNVTFRCDPISEHNRLYWYRQTLGQGPEFLTYFQNEAQLEKSRLLSDRFSAERPKGSFSTLEIQRTEQGDSAMYLCASSSAATDEQYFGPGTRLTVT.

This clonotype was detected only a few times. The V gene is TRBV6-9, the J gene TRBJ2-2; D is possibly TRBD1 (5 bases). The CDR3 extends over 17 amino acids. V lost 3 bases and J lost 4, with 18 bases in between. Germline assignment: CDR1 MNHGY and CDR2 SVAAGI. CDR3 DNA: TGTGCCAGCAGTTACTCCGGATTGAGTAGGGGCACCGGGGAGCTGTTTTTT. Translated, it gives CASSYSGLSRGTGELFF.

This clonotype has a handful of counts. Being one base from a much bigger clone, this may be a read error. This chain connects TRBV12-5 to TRBJ1-1; a weak D match, TRBD1 (5 bases). Germline V gene lookup returns CDR1 LGHNT and CDR2 FRNRAP. The CDR3 contains 17 residues. The CDR3 DNA sequence: TGTGCTAGTAGTTTGGTACTTTCGGGCAGGGTAGACACTGAAGCTTTCTTT. This gives the protein CASSLVLSGRVDTEAFF. Looking up the rest from reference TRBV12-5 and TRBJ1-1 gives the full variable domain: DARVTQTPRHKVTEMGQEVTMRCQPILGHNTVFWYRQTMMQGLELLAYFRNRAPLDDSGMPKDRFSAEMPDATLATLKIQPSEPRDSAVYFCASSLVLSGRVDTEAFFGQGTRLTVV.

There are many counts of this clonotype. This rearrangement joins TRBV25-1 to TRBJ2-6; D possibly matches TRBD1 or TRBD2 (5 bases each). Per germline, CDR1 MGHDK and CDR2 SYGVNS. V was pared by 1 base and J by 2 bases, with 12 bases between. This CDR3 contains 17 residues. The CDR3 DNA is TGTGCCAGCAGTGAATCATTGGGGGAAGCTGGGGCCAACGTCCTGACTTTC. Translation gives CASSESLGEAGANVLTF.

This clonotype was picked up many times. The rearrangement joins TRBV12-3 or TRBV12-4 to TRBJ2-2; D is unresolved. Trimming removed 3 bases at V and 5 bases at J, with 7 bases between. The CDR3 extends over 13 amino acids. In nucleotides, the CDR3 is TGTGCCAGCAGTTTCTGGGTAACCGGGGAGCTGTTTTTT. Translating it yields CASSFWVTGELFF.

Ten or more counts support this clonotype. The chain is built from TRBV5-1 and TRBJ2-7, with D perhaps matching TRBD2 (7 bases). Trimming pared 4 bases from V and 0 bases from J, leaving 17 bases between. In germline, CDR1 is SGHRS, CDR2 YFSETQ. The CDR3 runs 16 residues. As DNA, the CDR3 is TGCGCCAGCAGCACCTCAGGAAGGGGGGGCTCCTACGAGCAGTACTTC. The encoded protein is CASSTSGRGGSYEQYF.

Many counts were recorded for this clonotype. The V call is TRBV2, the J call TRBJ1-2, with D possibly being TRBD1 (6 bases). Deletions cut 3 bases from V and 6 bases from J, with 11 bases between. The CDR3 runs to 13 residues. Germline-derived CDR1 and CDR2 are SNHLY and FYNNEI. CDR3 in DNA: TGTGCCAGCAGTGAGGGTCCAGGGGATGGCTACACCTTC. Its protein is CASSEGPGDGYTF. Drawing the rest from reference TRBV2 and TRBJ1-2, the complete variable domain is EPEVTQTPSHQVTQMGQEVILRCVPISNHLYFYWYRQILGQKVEFLVSFYNNEISEKSEIFDDQFSVERPDGSNFTLKIRSTKLEDSAMYFCASSEGPGDGYTFGSGTRLTVV.